The clone carrying this T cell receptor (beta chain) was seen repeatedly, ten times or more. What it binds is not known. The V gene lost 2 bases and the J gene lost 2 bases, with 8 bases spanning the gap. Looked up from germline, CDR1 is MDHEN and CDR2 is SYDVKM. This CDR3 is 14 amino acids long. The data derive from a study of molecular identifiers for immune sequencing clone quantification. TCRdb analysed the PCR reads with MiXCR anew, one entry per CDR3 protein. Among about 320,000 distinct CDR3 sequences, 20% to 25% were seen once, and the ten largest hold about 0.81%. As CD8+CD4-CCR7+CD45RA+ cells, naive CD8 T cells were sorted. Findings and limits, study-wide: Sizes of clones that are highly expanded could be underestimated (if identical TCR molecules share a barcode). The study reportedly detected spiked Jurkat TCR RNA from one cell among over 950,000 naive cells.

This TCR derives from a human donor in good health. Some libraries in this study had Jurkat cell RNA spiked in. The genes are TRBV28 and TRBJ2-3; maybe TRBD2 (6 bases). Sequencing was performed on naive CD8+ T cells from blood, with Jurkat cell RNA spiked in. Subset of the sample: FACS-sorted CD8+CD4-CCR7+CD45RA+ naive T cells. The DNA of the CDR3 is TGTGCCAGCAGTTTACGGGGGAACACAGATACGCAGTATTTT. Translated: CASSLRGNTDTQYF.